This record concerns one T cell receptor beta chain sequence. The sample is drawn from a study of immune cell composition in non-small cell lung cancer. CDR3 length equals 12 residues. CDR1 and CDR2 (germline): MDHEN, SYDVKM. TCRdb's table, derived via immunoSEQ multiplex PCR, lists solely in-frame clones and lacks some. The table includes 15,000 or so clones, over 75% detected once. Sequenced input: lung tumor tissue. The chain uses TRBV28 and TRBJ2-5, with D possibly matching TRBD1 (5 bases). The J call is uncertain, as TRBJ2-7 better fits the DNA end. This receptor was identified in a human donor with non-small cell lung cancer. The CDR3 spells CASSLSGNEQYF. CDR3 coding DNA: TGTGCCAGCAGTTTATCAGGGAACGAGCAGTACTTC.